A single TCR beta chain is shown here with its context. The data are from a study of blood T cell repertoires in COVID-19. The method was immunoSEQ multiplex PCR; TCRdb's version includes in-frame clones alone and lacks a portion of them. The table lists about 210,000 clones, more than 70% of them singletons. The CDR3 has 15 amino acids. Trimming removed 6 bases from V and 1 base from J; junction bases left unmatched: 6. Germline CDR1 reads MNHNS; CDR2 reads SASEGT. Sequenced sample: peripheral blood. The sequence came from a woman aged 45-65 years with acute or convalescent COVID-19. The chain carries TRBV6-1 and TRBJ2-3; TRBD2 matches at 8 bases. The CDR3 sequence: CASRLGTRGTDTQYF. CDR3 nucleotide sequence: TGTGCCAGCAGGCTGGGGACTAGAGGCACAGATACGCAGTATTTT.